The 18 T cell receptor beta chains given below trace back to one sample, sequenced in a study of blood T cell repertoires in COVID-19. The data were produced by immunoSEQ multiplex PCR, yet TCRdb's version contains in-frame clones alone and is incomplete. The data contain some 120,000 clones, approximately 88% of them singletons. Input material: peripheral blood. The receptors here all came from a woman in her twenties or thirties who had recovered from COVID-19.

The V call is TRBV9, the J call TRBJ2-3; the match to TRBD1 covers 7 bases. Looked up from germline, CDR1 is SGDLS and CDR2 is YYNGEE. The CDR3 loop spans 13 amino acids. Trimming at V came to 4 bases and at J to 8 bases, leaving 7 bases not matched to a gene. The CDR3 DNA reads as TGTGCCAGCAGCCCGCGGGCAGGGGGTACGCAGTATTTT. Translation: CASSPRAGGTQYF.

The gene calls are TRBV15 and TRBJ1-5; TRBD1 agrees at 12 bases. This CDR3 spans 19 amino acids. The V and J ends lost 2 bases and 4 bases, in that order; junction bases with no gene match: 12. Germline CDR1 LNHNV, CDR2 YYDKDF (reference sequence). This CDR3 is CATSRPWGDRGRFNQPQHF. Written as DNA, the CDR3 is TGTGCCACCAGCAGACCCTGGGGGGACAGGGGGCGCTTTAATCAGCCCCAGCATTTT.

V gene TRBV12-3 or TRBV12-4 combines with J gene TRBJ2-1; a possible D gene is TRBD1 (5 bases). Trimming removed 1 base from V and 14 bases from J, with 15 bases in between. The length of the CDR3 is 13 residues. The CDR3 DNA reads TGTGCCAGCAGTTTAGGGGCCCAGGGTTACAAGTTCTTC. This encodes CASSLGAQGYKFF.

This rearrangement joins TRBV2 to TRBJ1-2; maybe TRBD1 (5 bases). Between the trimmed V and J ends, which lost 5 bases and 4 bases, there was a span of 11 bases. CDR1 is SNHLY, CDR2 FYNNEI, per germline. The CDR3 loop spans 13 amino acids. The CDR3 loop reads CASSSDRSYGYTF. The CDR3 DNA sequence: TGTGCCAGCAGTTCTGACAGATCCTATGGCTACACCTTC.

The rearrangement joins TRBV4-1 to TRBJ1-5; 9 bases fit TRBD1. The CDR3 loop spans 16 amino acids. After removal of 3 bases from V and 1 base from J, the junction contained 4 bases not matched to a gene. The germline CDR1 and CDR2 sequences are MGHRA and YSYEKL. The CDR3 DNA sequence: TGCGCCAGCAGCCAGGCCGGGACAGGGAGCAATCAGCCCCAGCATTTT. Amino acids: CASSQAGTGSNQPQHF.

This rearrangement joins TRBV3-1 (or the pseudogene TRBV3-2) to TRBJ2-1; TRBD2 matches at 11 bases. Germline CDR1 LGHDT, CDR2 YNNKEL (reference sequence). V lost 4 bases to trimming and J lost 6 bases; unmatched junction nucleotides: 5. The CDR3 has 15 residues. The CDR3 loop is CASSLSSGRGNEQFF. CDR3 coding DNA: TGTGCCAGCAGCCTCAGTAGCGGGAGGGGCAATGAGCAGTTCTTC.

Here the CDR3 DNA reads TGTGCCAGCACCCGGGACAGAGGAAACACCATATATTTT. This gives the protein CASTRDRGNTIYF. J is TRBJ1-3 and V is TRBV5-4; 7 bases fit TRBD1. This CDR3 is 13 amino acids long. The ends lost 6 bases at V and 4 bases at J; junction bases unmatched: 4. The germline V gene has CDR1 SGHNT and CDR2 YYREEE (reference sequence). Variable domain in full (rest from reference TRBV5-4 and TRBJ1-3): ETGVTQSPTHLIKTRGQQVTLRCSSQSGHNTVSWYQQALGQGPQFIFQYYREEENGRGNFPPRFSGLQFPNYSSELNVNALELDDSALYLCASTRDRGNTIYFGEGSWLTVV.

This chain joins TRBV7-8 and TRBJ2-2; weak D call: TRBD2 (6 bases). This CDR3 region has 14 residues. The germline V gene has CDR1 SGHVS and CDR2 FQNEAQ. Trimming took off 6 bases at V and 4 bases at J, with 12 bases between the two ends. CDR3 amino acids: CASRRSGGTGELFF. Written as DNA, the CDR3 is TGTGCCAGCAGGAGGTCCGGGGGCACCGGGGAGCTGTTTTTT.

V usage is TRBV7-9 and J usage is TRBJ1-6; D is perhaps TRBD1 (5 bases). From germline, CDR1 is SEHNR and CDR2 FQNEAQ (reference sequence). The CDR3 extends over 14 amino acids. The germline V and J ends were trimmed by 3 bases and 8 bases, with 11 bases remaining between them. The CDR3 coding sequence is TGTGCCAGCAGCTTGGGGGGGAAGGATTCACCCCTCCACTTT. Translating it yields CASSLGGKDSPLHF.

The V call is TRBV7-2, the J call TRBJ2-2; 11 nucleotides line up with TRBD2. The CDR3 has 16 amino acids. With 4 bases clipped from V and 2 bases from J, the junction kept 3 bases outside the gene matches. Looked up from germline, CDR1 is SGHTA and CDR2 is FQGNSA. CDR3 in amino acids: CASSYSGRVNTGELFF. The DNA of the CDR3 is TGTGCCAGCAGCTATAGCGGGAGGGTTAACACCGGGGAGCTGTTTTTT.

The chain has TRBV5-5 and TRBJ1-5; no firm D call. The V and J ends lost 0 bases and 0 bases respectively, with 13 bases between them. CDR1 and CDR2 from the germline V gene are SGHKS and YYEKEE (reference sequence). The CDR3 length is 17 residues. The CDR3: CASSLVGEPSSNQPQHF. The CDR3 DNA sequence: TGTGCCAGCAGCTTGGTCGGGGAACCTAGTAGCAATCAGCCCCAGCATTTT. Filled out from reference TRBV5-5 and TRBJ1-5, the complete variable domain reads DAGVTQSPTHLIKTRGQQVTLRCSPISGHKSVSWYQQVLGQGPQFIFQYYEKEERGRGNFPDRFSARQFPNYSSELNVNALLLGDSALYLCASSLVGEPSSNQPQHFGDGTRLSIL.

V gene TRBV4-1 combines with J gene TRBJ2-5; weak D call: TRBD1 (6 bases). CDR3 length equals 13 residues. Germline values: CDR1 MGHRA, CDR2 YSYEKL. Trimming removed 4 bases at V and 7 bases at J, with 13 bases between. In DNA form, the CDR3 reads TGCGCCAGCAGCCCAGGGGATCGCGGGACCCAGTACTTC. It is translated as CASSPGDRGTQYF.

The chain carries TRBV5-8 and TRBJ2-1; D remains unclear. Germline loops: CDR1 SGHTS, CDR2 YDEGEE. Between the trimmed V and J ends, which lost 0 bases and 7 bases, there was a span of 14 bases. CDR3 size: 15 residues. The CDR3 spells CASSLESTGWNEQFF. DNA for the CDR3: TGTGCCAGCAGCTTGGAATCGACTGGGTGGAATGAGCAGTTCTTC.

The chain has TRBV24-1 and TRBJ2-1, with D maybe TRBD1 (5 bases). Germline V lookup: CDR1 KGHDR, CDR2 SFDVKD. CDR3 length: 15 residues. V was shortened by 3 bases and J by 5 bases, with 13 bases between the two germline ends. CDR3 DNA sequence: TGTGCCACCAGTGATCCCAGGGAAATGAACAATGAGCAGTTCTTC. It codes for CATSDPREMNNEQFF.

CDR3 coding DNA: TGTGCCATCAAGGGGCTATCAGCTAACTATGGCTACACCTTC. As protein: CAIKGLSANYGYTF. This chain links TRBV10-3 with TRBJ1-2; tentative D call: TRBD1 (5 bases). Trimming stripped 7 bases from V and 0 bases from J, with 12 bases between. The CDR3 is 14 residues long. Per the germline V gene, CDR1 is ENHRY and CDR2 is SYGVKD.

V and J are TRBV28 and TRBJ2-5; 16 bases map to TRBD2. The junction had 9 bases not matched to a gene; V was cut back by 6 bases and J by 5 bases. In germline, CDR1 is MDHEN, CDR2 SYDVKM. There are 17 residues in the CDR3. The CDR3 bases are TGTGCCAGCAGCCTAGGGACTAGCGGGAGGGCCAGGGAGACCCAGTACTTC. As protein: CASSLGTSGRARETQYF. The whole variable domain, remainder taken from reference TRBV28 and TRBJ2-5, is DVKVTQSSRYLVKRTGEKVFLECVQDMDHENMFWYRQDPGLGLRLIYFSYDVKMKEKGDIPEGYSVSREKKERFSLILESASTNQTSMYLCASSLGTSGRARETQYFGPGTRLLVL.

This clone was observed a single time. The chain combines TRBV7-9 with TRBJ2-2; TRBD1 matches at 7 bases. Germline CDR1 is SEHNR and CDR2 is FQNEAQ (reference sequence). There are 13 residues in the CDR3. The junction had 5 bases not matched to a gene; V was cut back by 9 bases and J by 4 bases. In nucleotides, the CDR3 is TGTGCCAGTACAGGGGTTGGCACCGGGGAGCTGTTTTTT. Residues: CASTGVGTGELFF.

In its sample, this clone was seen a few times. The CDR3 reads CASSLVLQNNEQFF. The DNA of the CDR3 is TGCGCCAGCAGCTTGGTATTACAGAATAATGAGCAGTTCTTC. The V and J genes are TRBV5-1 and TRBJ2-1; D gene ambiguous. Germline values: CDR1 SGHRS, CDR2 YFSETQ. Deletions cut 0 bases from V and 7 bases from J, with 11 bases between. The CDR3 totals 14 residues.